The 18 T cell receptor beta chains listed next were all sequenced from one sample in a study of post-analysis software for immune sequencing data. Points from the study as a whole: Controls had lower frequencies than patients of about 5 TRBV segments, which included TRBV5-6, TRBV5-1 and TRBV20-1.

Which antigens these TCRs recognize remains unknown. Unique molecular identifiers featured in each of the TCR beta cDNA libraries. One entry per CDR3 protein results from TCRdb running MiXCR on the PCR reads. Of more than 500,000 distinct CDR3 sequences in the sample, 34% are singletons; the top ten hold 4.5% to 7.5%. What was sequenced was blood. The receptors here all came from a girl aged 2 to 17 with multiple sclerosis.

This clonotype was picked up a small number of times. V and J are TRBV6-6 and TRBJ2-5, with 9 bases aligning to TRBD1. This CDR3 is built from 15 residues. Per germline, CDR1 MNHNY and CDR2 SVGAGI (reference sequence). The trim removed 6 bases at V and 5 bases at J, leaving 10 bases unmatched. CDR3 DNA sequence: TGTGCCAGCAGCCAGCCGGGACAGGGTCTTGAGACCCAGTACTTC. Translation gives CASSQPGQGLETQYF.

This clonotype was seen only a few times. The chain joins TRBV5-1 to TRBJ2-1; the D gene is possibly TRBD1 (5 bases). This CDR3 contains 16 residues. Germline lookup yields CDR1 SGHRS and CDR2 YFSETQ. Deletions cut 0 bases from V and 1 base from J, with 11 bases between. DNA for the CDR3: TGCGCCAGCAGCTTGGATCCAGGGATATCCTACAATGAGCAGTTCTTC. Translating gives CASSLDPGISYNEQFF.

This chain uses TRBV29-1 with TRBJ2-3; no clear D gene. The germline gives CDR1 SQVTM, CDR2 ANQGSEA. Trimming stripped 4 bases from V and 2 bases from J, with 10 bases between. The CDR3 sequence is 13 residues long. CDR3 sequence (DNA): TGCAGCGTTGTTGGCAGGACCACAGATACGCAGTATTTT. It translates to CSVVGRTTDTQYF.

The chain carries TRBV6-2 or TRBV6-3 and TRBJ2-7, with D tentatively TRBD1 (7 bases). Germline CDR1 MNHEY, CDR2 SVGEGT. The ends were cut back, 7 bases at V and 3 bases at J, with 22 bases in the middle. This CDR3 contains 16 residues. The CDR3 loop reads CASTHWGDRVCYEQYF. CDR3 bases: TGTGCCAGCACCCACTGGGGGGACAGAGTCTGCTACGAGCAGTACTTC.

This chain uses TRBV4-2 with TRBJ2-1; TRBD2 aligns across 9 bases. This CDR3 has 19 amino acids. CDR1 and CDR2 from the germline V gene are LGHNA and YNFKEQ. V dropped 3 bases and J dropped 2; count of bases not matched to a gene: 14. The CDR3 DNA sequence: TGTGCCAGCAGCCAGGAGCGGGGGGCCGCCGAGGGGGCCTACAATGAGCAGTTCTTC. Translation: CASSQERGAAEGAYNEQFF.

The chain carries TRBV5-1 and TRBJ2-3; D perhaps matches TRBD1 (6 bases). V was cut by 3 bases and J by 6 bases, with 14 bases left in between. The CDR3 runs 14 residues. From germline, CDR1 is SGHRS and CDR2 YFSETQ. The CDR3 DNA reads TGCGCCAGCAGCTCAGCACAGGGAGCCGATACGCAGTATTTT. As protein: CASSSAQGADTQYF.

The chain combines TRBV20-1 with TRBJ2-1; D could derive from TRBD1 or TRBD2 (5 bases each). The CDR3 runs 19 residues. In germline, CDR1 is DFQATT, CDR2 SNEGSKA (reference sequence). The V end was cut by 3 bases, the J end by 5 bases, with 29 bases between. The DNA of the CDR3 is TGCAGTGCTAGGGACGTTAGGGACGCTAGGCCCCAGGCTGACAATGAGCAGTTCTTC. It translates to CSARDVRDARPQADNEQFF.

The sample holds a few counts of this clonotype. The V gene is TRBV20-1, the J gene TRBJ1-2, with D uncertain. The CDR3 runs to 14 residues. CDR1 DFQATT and CDR2 SNEGSKA come from the germline V gene (reference sequence). V lost 4 bases and J lost 5, with 17 bases in between. This CDR3 is CSAIREAAFYGYTF. CDR3 nucleotide sequence: TGCAGTGCTATTCGGGAAGCAGCATTTTATGGCTACACCTTC.

This chain uses TRBV5-1 with TRBJ1-5; D gene unclear. The CDR3 spans 12 residues. Germline V gene lookup returns CDR1 SGHRS and CDR2 YFSETQ. Trimming left V 4 bases short and J 6 bases short, with 8 bases between. Here the CDR3 DNA reads TGCGCCAGCAGCGAGGAAGGTCAGCCCCAGCATTTT. This gives the protein CASSEEGQPQHF.

This clonotype was seen only a few times. J is TRBJ2-5 and V is TRBV7-2; 9 bases fit TRBD1. The CDR3 extends over 15 amino acids. Trimming took 1 base from V and 13 from J; bases not matched to a gene: 13. In germline, CDR1 is SGHTA, CDR2 FQGNSA. This chain's CDR3 is CASSLGPGTGRSPYF. CDR3 coding DNA: TGTGCCAGCAGCTTAGGGCCCGGGACAGGGAGATCGCCGTACTTC.

This clonotype has more than one count but fewer than ten. The rearrangement links TRBV29-1 to TRBJ2-1; D not certain. The CDR3 runs 13 residues. The V gene lost 5 bases and the J gene lost 8 bases, with 16 bases spanning the gap. Germline CDR1 SQVTM, CDR2 ANQGSEA. The CDR3 reads CSVRVGARYEQFF. Here the CDR3 DNA reads TGCAGCGTTCGGGTCGGAGCCCGGTATGAGCAGTTCTTC.

This clonotype has more than one count but fewer than ten. This chain joins TRBV20-1 and TRBJ2-7, with D possibly TRBD1 on 6 matching bases. With 7 bases removed from V and 6 bases from J, the gap between germline ends came to 13 bases. The germline gives CDR1 DFQATT, CDR2 SNEGSKA (reference sequence). There are 11 residues in the CDR3. CDR3 in amino acids: CSVQGLSEQYF. CDR3 sequence (DNA): TGCAGTGTCCAGGGGCTCAGCGAGCAGTACTTC.

This clonotype was seen only a few times. V gene TRBV5-1 combines with J gene TRBJ2-1, with D possibly being TRBD1 (5 bases). The CDR3 has 13 amino acids. The V and J ends lost 2 bases and 5 bases respectively, with 8 bases between them. Germline CDR1 SGHRS, CDR2 YFSETQ. CDR3 in DNA: TGCGCCAGCAGCTTCAGGGTCGACAATGAGCAGTTCTTC. It codes for CASSFRVDNEQFF.

The chain carries TRBV12-3 or TRBV12-4 and TRBJ2-3; TRBD2 matches at 12 bases. The CDR3 extends over 14 amino acids. Trimming removed 6 bases from V and 5 bases from J; junction bases left unmatched: 3. The CDR3 nucleotides read TGTGCCAGCAGCTGGACTAGCGGGATAGATACGCAGTATTTT. Amino acid sequence: CASSWTSGIDTQYF.

There are a few counts of this clonotype. The J gene is TRBJ2-5, the V gene TRBV28, with 9 bases identical to TRBD2. V was clipped by 7 bases and J by 5 bases; unmatched bases: 8. The CDR3 spans 14 residues. In germline, CDR1 is MDHEN, CDR2 SYDVKM. The CDR3 sequence is CASNGVAGAETQYF. DNA for the CDR3: TGTGCCAGCAACGGTGTAGCGGGGGCGGAGACCCAGTACTTC.

This chain joins TRBV6-2 or TRBV6-3 and TRBJ2-7; a weak D match, TRBD1 (5 bases). The J call may be wrong; the DNA end is better matched by TRBJ2-5. Germline assignment: CDR1 MNHEY and CDR2 SVGEGT. This CDR3 spans 14 amino acids. CDR3 sequence: CASSPTGTQETQYF. CDR3 coding DNA: TGTGCCAGCAGCCCTACAGGAACTCAGGAGACCCAGTACTTC.

The chain links TRBV20-1 to TRBJ2-3; a possible D gene is TRBD2 (6 bases). Per germline, CDR1 DFQATT and CDR2 SNEGSKA (reference sequence). The CDR3 runs 13 residues. V was shortened by 5 bases and J by 6 bases, with 15 bases between the two germline ends. The CDR3 protein is CSAPGLFRDTQYF. The DNA of the CDR3 is TGCAGTGCTCCGGGACTTTTTCGGGATACGCAGTATTTT.

This clonotype came up a few times. The chain uses TRBV10-3 and TRBJ1-5; possible D gene TRBD1, 5 bases. CDR3 length: 13 residues. The V gene lost 2 bases and the J gene lost 10 bases, with 12 bases spanning the gap. CDR1 ENHRY and CDR2 SYGVKD come from the germline V gene. CDR3 sequence reads: CAISEQGRGPQHF. The DNA for the CDR3 is TGTGCCATCAGTGAGCAGGGCCGCGGACCCCAGCATTTT.